The rows below give T cell receptor beta chains drawn from one sample of a study of T cells in Graves' hyperthyroidism and ophthalmopathy. TCRdb processed the multiplex PCR reads anew with MiXCR; each CDR3 protein has one entry. The table has around 300,000 distinct CDR3 sequences, roughly 20% seen once. Sequenced material: blood. These receptors were collected from a young man with Graves' ophthalmopathy. Each CDR3 is given with its conserved first and last residue. Fields, in order: V gene, clone size, D gene, J gene, CDR3 protein, CDR3 DNA. D genes are given only for firm matches. Clone size is shown for a subset of rows, as once, few, many or a class of expanded clone.

V: TRBV4-1
size: NA
D: NA
J: TRBJ2-7
CDR3: CASSQGPSSYEQYF
DNA: TGCGCCAGCAGCCAAGGACCTAGCTCCTACGAGCAGTACTTC

V: TRBV11-3
size: few
D: TRBD2
J: TRBJ2-7
CDR3: CASSLEGGSFEQYF
DNA: TGTGCCAGCAGCTTAGAGGGCGGGAGCTTCGAGCAGTACTTC

V: TRBV7-9
size: NA
D: NA
J: TRBJ2-7
CDR3: CASSFFPSYEQYF
DNA: TGTGCCAGCAGCTTCTTTCCTAGCTACGAGCAGTACTTC

V: TRBV30
size: few
D: NA
J: TRBJ2-3
CDR3: CASPASRGGTQYF
DNA: TGTGCCTCCCCAGCTAGTAGGGGCGGTACGCAGTATTTT

V: TRBV18
size: NA
D: TRBD1
J: TRBJ1-5
CDR3: CASSPRGTGENGQPQHF
DNA: TGTGCCAGCTCACCCAGAGGAACAGGGGAAAATGGGCAGCCCCAGCATTTT

V: TRBV4-1
size: NA
D: NA
J: TRBJ2-2
CDR3: CASSSPTSTGELFF
DNA: TGCGCCAGCAGTTCCCCGACCTCCACCGGGGAGCTGTTTTTT

V: TRBV6-1
size: few
D: NA
J: TRBJ2-2
CDR3: CASSDGTATGELFF
DNA: TGTGCCAGCAGTGACGGGACGGCCACCGGGGAGCTGTTTTTT

V: TRBV5-1
size: NA
D: TRBD1
J: TRBJ1-1
CDR3: CASSSPGGMNTEAFF
DNA: TGCGCCAGCAGCTCCCCAGGGGGCATGAACACTGAAGCTTTCTTT

V: TRBV30
size: few
D: TRBD1
J: TRBJ1-5
CDR3: CAWSKHQGANQPQHF
DNA: TGTGCCTGGAGTAAGCACCAGGGGGCCAATCAGCCCCAGCATTTT

V: TRBV24-1
size: NA
D: NA
J: TRBJ2-1
CDR3: CATSVRGTSYNEQFF
DNA: TGTGCCACCAGTGTGAGGGGGACTTCCTACAATGAGCAGTTCTTC

V: TRBV20-1
size: many
D: TRBD2
J: TRBJ2-3
CDR3: CSAAASGQNTDTQYF
DNA: TGCAGTGCAGCGGCTAGCGGGCAAAACACAGATACGCAGTATTTT

V: TRBV10-3
size: few
D: NA
J: TRBJ2-1
CDR3: CAISEGGNYEQFF
DNA: TGTGCCATCAGTGAGGGAGGGAATTATGAGCAGTTCTTC

V: TRBV11-3
size: many
D: NA
J: TRBJ2-7
CDR3: CASSRGQPYEQYF
DNA: TGTGCCAGCAGCAGAGGACAGCCCTACGAGCAGTACTTC

V: TRBV20-1
size: NA
D: NA
J: TRBJ2-5
CDR3: CSARKGSGETQYF
DNA: TGCAGTGCTAGGAAGGGTAGTGGGGAGACCCAGTACTTC

V: TRBV20-1
size: many
D: NA
J: TRBJ2-3
CDR3: CRAQSGSRTDTQYF
DNA: TGCAGGGCGCAGAGTGGTAGTCGCACAGATACGCAGTATTTT

V: TRBV30
size: many
D: TRBD1
J: TRBJ1-1
CDR3: CAWSVGTGTEAFF
DNA: TGTGCCTGGAGTGTCGGGACAGGGACTGAAGCTTTCTTT

V: TRBV18
size: NA
D: TRBD1
J: TRBJ2-1
CDR3: CASPFGQAEQFF
DNA: TGTGCCAGCCCTTTCGGACAGGCTGAGCAGTTCTTC

V: TRBV27
size: NA
D: TRBD1
J: TRBJ1-6
CDR3: CASRRTPGQGARSGNSPLHF
DNA: TGTGCCAGCAGGCGTACTCCGGGACAGGGGGCGCGGAGTGGTAATTCACCCCTCCACTTT

V: TRBV6-1
size: few
D: NA
J: TRBJ2-3
CDR3: CASTDRDSRSTDTQYF
DNA: TGTGCCAGCACCGACAGGGACTCACGCTCCACAGATACGCAGTATTTT

V: TRBV12-3/TRBV12-4
size: NA
D: NA
J: TRBJ1-3
CDR3: CASRAVGNTIYF
DNA: TGTGCCAGCAGGGCCGTGGGAAACACCATATATTTT

V: TRBV19
size: NA
D: TRBD2
J: TRBJ2-7
CDR3: CASSRTSGMYEQYF
DNA: TGTGCCAGTAGTCGGACTAGCGGGATGTACGAGCAGTACTTC

V: TRBV30
size: NA
D: TRBD2
J: TRBJ2-5
CDR3: CAWSPRTGGIKTQYF
DNA: TGTGCCTGGTCCCCCCGGACGGGAGGAATAAAGACCCAGTACTTC

V: TRBV3-1
size: many
D: NA
J: TRBJ1-1
CDR3: CASSQYTARRNEAFF
DNA: TGTGCCAGCAGCCAATATACAGCTCGGCGAAATGAAGCTTTCTTT

V: TRBV9
size: NA
D: NA
J: TRBJ2-1
CDR3: CASSSQGTPRVHEQFF
DNA: TGTGCCAGCAGCTCCCAGGGGACCCCAAGGGTCCATGAGCAGTTCTTC

V: TRBV12-3/TRBV12-4
size: many
D: NA
J: TRBJ2-1
CDR3: CASSPDRPSSYNEQFF
DNA: TGTGCCAGCAGTCCCGACAGGCCAAGCTCCTACAATGAGCAGTTCTTC

V: TRBV9
size: many
D: TRBD2
J: TRBJ2-7
CDR3: CASSPQRGTSIAYEQYF
DNA: TGTGCCAGCAGTCCTCAACGAGGGACTAGCATAGCCTACGAGCAGTACTTC

V: TRBV30
size: many
D: NA
J: TRBJ2-5
CDR3: CAWSGGSFETQYF
DNA: TGTGCCTGGAGTGGCGGGTCTTTTGAGACCCAGTACTTC

V: TRBV28
size: many
D: TRBD1
J: TRBJ1-5
CDR3: CASSAMDRGANQPQHF
DNA: TGTGCCAGCAGCGCAATGGACAGGGGCGCAAATCAGCCCCAGCATTTT

V: TRBV11-2
size: many
D: TRBD2
J: TRBJ2-1
CDR3: CASSFLTSGAYNEQFF
DNA: TGTGCCAGCAGCTTTTTGACTAGCGGGGCCTACAATGAGCAGTTCTTC